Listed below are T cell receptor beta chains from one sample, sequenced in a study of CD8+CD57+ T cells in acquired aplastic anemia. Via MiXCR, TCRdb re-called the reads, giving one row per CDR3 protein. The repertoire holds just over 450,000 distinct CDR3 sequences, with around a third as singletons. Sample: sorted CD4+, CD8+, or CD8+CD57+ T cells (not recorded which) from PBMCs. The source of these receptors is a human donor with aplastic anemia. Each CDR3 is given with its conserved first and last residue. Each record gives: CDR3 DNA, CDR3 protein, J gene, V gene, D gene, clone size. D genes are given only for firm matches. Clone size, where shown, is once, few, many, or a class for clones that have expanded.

CDR3 DNA: TGTGCCAGCAGCGTAGAGCTGGGTGGAACGGACCTCGACGGGTACAATGAGCAGTTCTTC; CDR3 protein: CASSVELGGTDLDGYNEQFF; J gene: TRBJ2-1; V gene: TRBV7-6; D gene: .; clone size: .
CDR3 DNA: TGTGCCACCAGCAGAGTTCCGGGGCCGAACACCGGGGAGCTGTTTTTT; CDR3 protein: CATSRVPGPNTGELFF; J gene: TRBJ2-2; V gene: TRBV15; D gene: .; clone size: .
CDR3 DNA: TGTGCCAGCAGCGTAGGCCCGGGGAAGGACACTGAAGCTTTCTTT; CDR3 protein: CASSVGPGKDTEAFF; J gene: TRBJ1-1; V gene: TRBV9; D gene: .; clone size: few
CDR3 DNA: TGCAGTGCTAGTAGGGATACCGGGGAGCTGTTTTTT; CDR3 protein: CSASRDTGELFF; J gene: TRBJ2-2; V gene: TRBV20-1; D gene: .; clone size: few
CDR3 DNA: TGTGCCAGCAGTTTGGGCTATAGAGGGAGGAATTCACCCCTCCACTTT; CDR3 protein: CASSLGYRGRNSPLHF; J gene: TRBJ1-6; V gene: TRBV28; D gene: .; clone size: few
CDR3 DNA: TGCGCCAGCGTGGGTACAGGGGGCGCGTGGCAGCCCCAGCATTTT; CDR3 protein: CASVGTGGAWQPQHF; J gene: TRBJ1-5; V gene: TRBV10-2; D gene: TRBD1; clone size: .
CDR3 DNA: TGTGCCAGCAGCTTAGATGCGCGCTACGAGCAGTACTTC; CDR3 protein: CASSLDARYEQYF; J gene: TRBJ2-7; V gene: TRBV7-2; D gene: .; clone size: .
CDR3 DNA: TGTGCCAGCAGTGACTCCAGGGGACAGCCCCAGCATTTT; CDR3 protein: CASSDSRGQPQHF; J gene: TRBJ1-5; V gene: TRBV6-4; D gene: .; clone size: many
CDR3 DNA: TGCAGCGCGGCAAAAGGACTACGATCTGATGAGCAGTTCTTC; CDR3 protein: CSAAKGLRSDEQFF; J gene: TRBJ2-1; V gene: TRBV29-1; D gene: .; clone size: many
CDR3 DNA: TGTGCCAGCAGTGAAGGAGGGCAGATTAACTATGGCTACACCTTC; CDR3 protein: CASSEGGQINYGYTF; J gene: TRBJ1-2; V gene: TRBV6-1; D gene: .; clone size: .
CDR3 DNA: TGTGCCAGCAGCACCCTTGGGGGGAGGATCAACTATGGCTACACCTTC; CDR3 protein: CASSTLGGRINYGYTF; J gene: TRBJ1-2; V gene: TRBV7-6; D gene: .; clone size: many
CDR3 DNA: TGTGCCAGCAGCCAAGCTATAGACTTTGTATCTACGAAGCAGTACTTC; CDR3 protein: CASSQAIDFVSTKQYF; J gene: TRBJ2-7; V gene: TRBV3-1; D gene: .; clone size: .
CDR3 DNA: TGCGCCAGCAGCTTGGTTCCAGGGGGAGCCTACGAGCAGTACTTC; CDR3 protein: CASSLVPGGAYEQYF; J gene: TRBJ2-7; V gene: TRBV5-1; D gene: TRBD1; clone size: .
CDR3 DNA: TGTGCCAGCAGTGAACCGTCGGGACAGGGATATGGCTACACCTTC; CDR3 protein: CASSEPSGQGYGYTF; J gene: TRBJ1-2; V gene: TRBV2; D gene: TRBD1; clone size: .
CDR3 DNA: TGCAGTGCTAGAGGTCTCTTAGGGCGGGGGCACACAGATACGCAGTATTTT; CDR3 protein: CSARGLLGRGHTDTQYF; J gene: TRBJ2-3; V gene: TRBV20-1; D gene: .; clone size: few
CDR3 DNA: TGCAGTGCCAAACCCGGGACAGCTAATTCACCCCTCCACTTT; CDR3 protein: CSAKPGTANSPLHF; J gene: TRBJ1-6; V gene: TRBV20-1; D gene: TRBD1; clone size: .
CDR3 DNA: TGTGCCAGCAGCTTAAGCGGGGGGTCCTACAATGAGCAGTTCTTC; CDR3 protein: CASSLSGGSYNEQFF; J gene: TRBJ2-1; V gene: TRBV7-2; D gene: TRBD2; clone size: few
CDR3 DNA: TGTGCCAGCAGGCTCAGATCCATGAACACTGAAGCTTTCTTT; CDR3 protein: CASRLRSMNTEAFF; J gene: TRBJ1-1; V gene: TRBV2; D gene: .; clone size: many
CDR3 DNA: TGTGCCAGCAATGTCGCCGACTACGAGCAGTACTTC; CDR3 protein: CASNVADYEQYF; J gene: TRBJ2-7; V gene: TRBV2; D gene: .; clone size: many
CDR3 DNA: TGTGCCACCAGCCCCCAAATAGCGGACAGAAGCTACGAGCAGTACTTC; CDR3 protein: CATSPQIADRSYEQYF; J gene: TRBJ2-7; V gene: TRBV15; D gene: .; clone size: .
CDR3 DNA: TGTGCCAGCAGCCTGTACGGCTTTGAGCAGTACTTC; CDR3 protein: CASSLYGFEQYF; J gene: TRBJ2-7; V gene: TRBV7-9; D gene: .; clone size: .
CDR3 DNA: TGTGCCAGCAGCTTAGGGTCGACGCAAGAGCAGTTCTTC; CDR3 protein: CASSLGSTQEQFF; J gene: TRBJ2-1; V gene: TRBV11-3; D gene: .; clone size: .
CDR3 DNA: TGTGCCAGCTCACCACCTGGGGGGCTGGGCGAGCAGTACTTC; CDR3 protein: CASSPPGGLGEQYF; J gene: TRBJ2-7; V gene: TRBV2; D gene: .; clone size: .
CDR3 DNA: TGTGCCAGCAGTTTCGCAGGGAGGGGAGTTGAAGCTTTCTTT; CDR3 protein: CASSFAGRGVEAFF; J gene: TRBJ1-1; V gene: TRBV6-5; D gene: .; clone size: .
CDR3 DNA: TGCAGCGGGGGGGCAGGAGGATTTGGCTACACCTTC; CDR3 protein: CSGGAGGFGYTF; J gene: TRBJ1-2; V gene: TRBV29-1; D gene: .; clone size: many
CDR3 DNA: TGCAGTGCTACCCCCGTGAGGAGGTCCTCTGGAAACACCATATATTTT; CDR3 protein: CSATPVRRSSGNTIYF; J gene: TRBJ1-3; V gene: TRBV20-1; D gene: .; clone size: few
CDR3 DNA: TGCAGTGCTAGGGGCGGAGCACCAACCGGGGAGCTGTTTTTT; CDR3 protein: CSARGGAPTGELFF; J gene: TRBJ2-2; V gene: TRBV20-1; D gene: .; clone size: .
CDR3 DNA: TGTGCCAGCAGCCCGAGAACAGGCCCAAATCAGCCCCAGCATTTT; CDR3 protein: CASSPRTGPNQPQHF; J gene: TRBJ1-5; V gene: TRBV7-2; D gene: .; clone size: many
CDR3 DNA: TGTGCCAGCAGTCCGGCCCGCTACGAGCAGTACTTC; CDR3 protein: CASSPARYEQYF; J gene: TRBJ2-7; V gene: TRBV28; D gene: .; clone size: .
CDR3 DNA: TGTGCCAGCAGCCCCACTATGGACGAGAATCAGCCCCAGCATTTT; CDR3 protein: CASSPTMDENQPQHF; J gene: TRBJ1-5; V gene: TRBV7-6; D gene: .; clone size: many
CDR3 DNA: TGCGCCAGCAGCCAAGAAGGGGGGCTCTTAAACACCATATATTTT; CDR3 protein: CASSQEGGLLNTIYF; J gene: TRBJ1-3; V gene: TRBV4-1; D gene: .; clone size: few
CDR3 DNA: TGTGCCAGTAGTACCAGCGTAGTGAGGGTAGCCGACTCCTACAATGAGCAGTTCTTC; CDR3 protein: CASSTSVVRVADSYNEQFF; J gene: TRBJ2-1; V gene: TRBV19; D gene: .; clone size: .
CDR3 DNA: TGTGCCAGCCCCTGCGGACGGCCGGGACTAGCGGGCTACGAGCAGTACTTC; CDR3 protein: CASPCGRPGLAGYEQYF; J gene: TRBJ2-7; V gene: TRBV7-8; D gene: TRBD2; clone size: .
CDR3 DNA: TGTGCCAGCAGCCTAAAACAGGGGCCAGAAGAGACCCAGTACTTC; CDR3 protein: CASSLKQGPEETQYF; J gene: TRBJ2-5; V gene: TRBV7-9; D gene: TRBD1; clone size: .
CDR3 DNA: TGTGCCAGCAGCGCAGCGGGAGTAGGGTCCTACGAGCAGTACTTC; CDR3 protein: CASSAAGVGSYEQYF; J gene: TRBJ2-7; V gene: TRBV5-4; D gene: TRBD2; clone size: few
CDR3 DNA: TGTGCCAGCAGGCAATCGGGACTTTACCAAGAGACCCAGTACTTC; CDR3 protein: CASRQSGLYQETQYF; J gene: TRBJ2-5; V gene: TRBV6-1; D gene: .; clone size: few
CDR3 DNA: TGTGCCACCAGTGATTTCGGGACTAGCGTCAATGAGCAGTTCTTC; CDR3 protein: CATSDFGTSVNEQFF; J gene: TRBJ2-1; V gene: TRBV24-1; D gene: TRBD2; clone size: many
CDR3 DNA: TGTGCCAGCAGCTTAGTTTTGGGCCACGAGCAGTACTTC; CDR3 protein: CASSLVLGHEQYF; J gene: TRBJ2-7; V gene: TRBV7-9; D gene: .; clone size: many
CDR3 DNA: TGTGCCAGTAGTAACAGGGGGCGCGGCTATGGCTACACCTTC; CDR3 protein: CASSNRGRGYGYTF; J gene: TRBJ1-2; V gene: TRBV19; D gene: TRBD1; clone size: .
CDR3 DNA: TGTGCCAGCAGCTTAAGGCGGGAGGTTAGGTATGAGCAGTTCTTC; CDR3 protein: CASSLRREVRYEQFF; J gene: TRBJ2-1; V gene: TRBV7-3; D gene: TRBD2; clone size: many